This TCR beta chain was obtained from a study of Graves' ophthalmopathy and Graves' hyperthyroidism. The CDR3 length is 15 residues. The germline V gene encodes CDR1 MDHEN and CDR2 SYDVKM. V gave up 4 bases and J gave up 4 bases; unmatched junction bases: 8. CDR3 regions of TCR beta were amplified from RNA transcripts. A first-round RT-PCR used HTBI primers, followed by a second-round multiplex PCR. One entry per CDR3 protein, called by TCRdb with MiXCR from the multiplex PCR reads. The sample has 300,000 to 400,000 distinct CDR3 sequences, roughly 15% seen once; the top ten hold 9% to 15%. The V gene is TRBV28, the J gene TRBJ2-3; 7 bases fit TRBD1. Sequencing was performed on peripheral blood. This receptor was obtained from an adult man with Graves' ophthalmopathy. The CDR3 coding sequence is TGTGCCAGCAGTTCCTTCGGTACAGGGGCAGATACGCAGTATTTT. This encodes CASSSFGTGADTQYF.